Each of the 25 T cell receptor beta chains below was sequenced from the same sample in a study of cytomegalovirus exposure and HLA in healthy donors. With 60 Vbeta and 13 Jbeta primers, the PCR was carried out. Produced via immunoSEQ multiplex PCR; TCRdb's table is partial and in-frame only. The sample holds roughly 190,000 clones; roughly four fifths are singletons and the top ten take around 2%. The sample was PBMCs. Source of these receptors: a man between 18 and 35 years old in good health and CMV-seronegative.

This clone was counted once. This chain connects TRBV9 to TRBJ2-2; weak D call: TRBD1 (6 bases). V lost 3 bases to trimming and J lost 6 bases, with 15 bases between them. The CDR3 contains 15 residues. CDR1 and CDR2 (germline): SGDLS, YYNGEE. CDR3 residues: CASSAYPGVSGELFF. The CDR3 region has the DNA TGTGCCAGCAGCGCCTACCCAGGGGTTTCCGGGGAGCTGTTTTTT. Full variable domain (remainder filled in from reference TRBV9 and TRBJ2-2): DSGVTQTPKHLITATGQRVTLRCSPRSGDLSVYWYQQSLDQGLQFLIQYYNGEERAKGNILERFSAQQFPDLHSELNLSSLELGDSALYFCASSAYPGVSGELFFGEGSRLTVL.

V and J are TRBV15 and TRBJ2-5, with 8 bases fitting TRBD2. Per germline, CDR1 LNHNV and CDR2 YYDKDF (reference sequence). The CDR3 is 15 amino acids. V was pared by 3 bases and J by 2 bases, with 5 bases of the junction left unmatched. Written as DNA, the CDR3 is TGTGCCACCAGCAGGACTAGCGATGGGCAAGAGACCCAGTACTTC. It is translated as CATSRTSDGQETQYF.

V usage is TRBV6-1 and J usage is TRBJ2-7, with 11 nucleotides matching TRBD1. CDR3 length: 18 residues. Germline CDR1 is MNHNS and CDR2 is SASEGT. V shed 1 base, J shed 2 bases, and the junction held 10 bases outside the gene matches. In DNA form, the CDR3 reads TGTGCCAGCAGTGAAGATCCAGGGGGGGGACAGGGGGCCTACGAGCAGTACTTC. Translated, it gives CASSEDPGGGQGAYEQYF.

This clone has a single count. This sequence joins TRBV27 and TRBJ2-5; D is possibly TRBD2 (6 bases). The DNA end is a closer match to TRBJ2-7, so the J assignment may be wrong. The CDR3 totals 14 residues. Germline CDR1 MNHEY, CDR2 SMNVEV (reference sequence). CDR3 loop: CASQITGVRPEQYF. The CDR3, as DNA: TGTGCCAGCCAGATCACGGGAGTCAGGCCCGAGCAGTACTTC.

In nucleotides, the CDR3 is TGTGCCAGCAGCCGAGGCAAGAGTTGGGATCAGCCCCAGCATTTT. It encodes CASSRGKSWDQPQHF. This sequence joins TRBV7-8 and TRBJ1-5, with D hard to call. V was cut by 5 bases and J by 5 bases, with 16 bases left in between. CDR3 length: 15 amino acids. Germline V gene sequence: CDR1 SGHVS, CDR2 FQNEAQ.

V is TRBV7-3 and J is TRBJ2-6; possible D gene TRBD1, 5 bases. The V end lost 5 bases, the J end lost 0 bases, and 11 bases lay between the germline ends. The germline gives CDR1 SGHTA, CDR2 FQGTGA. This CDR3 is built from 16 residues. The CDR3 DNA reads TGTGCCAGCAGCCTGGGGCCCCCCTCTGGGGCCAACGTCCTGACTTTC. Its protein product is CASSLGPPSGANVLTF.

The CDR3 bases are TGTGCCACCGAGGGGGATTCTAGCACAGATACGCAGTATTTT. Translated: CATEGDSSTDTQYF. The genes are TRBV10-3 and TRBJ2-3; D perhaps matches TRBD1 (6 bases). V lost 10 bases to trimming and J lost 0 bases, with 14 bases between them. Germline V gene lookup returns CDR1 ENHRY and CDR2 SYGVKD. The CDR3 is 14 amino acids.

V gene TRBV5-6 combines with J gene TRBJ1-1; D call uncertain. Germline CDR1 SGHDT, CDR2 YYEEEE. The CDR3 consists of 13 residues. V was trimmed by 4 bases and J by 2 bases, leaving 9 bases between them. The CDR3 sequence is CASSLLGNTEAFF. Written as DNA, the CDR3 is TGTGCCAGCAGCCTACTGGGCAACACTGAAGCTTTCTTT. The entire variable domain, with the rest obtained from reference TRBV5-6 and TRBJ1-1, is as follows: DAGVTQSPTHLIKTRGQQVTLRCSPKSGHDTVSWYQQALGQGPQFIFQYYEEEERQRGNFPDRFSGHQFPNYSSELNVNALLLGDSALYLCASSLLGNTEAFFGQGTRLTVV.

This rearrangement joins TRBV6-1 to TRBJ2-3, with a tentative D call TRBD1 (5 bases). Per germline, CDR1 MNHNS and CDR2 SASEGT. The CDR3 has 14 amino acids. V was clipped by 2 bases and J by 1 base, with 7 bases between them. CDR3 sequence: CASSEQGGTDTQYF. Here the CDR3 DNA reads TGTGCCAGCAGTGAACAGGGCGGCACAGATACGCAGTATTTT.

This chain uses TRBV9 with TRBJ2-1, with 7 bases that match TRBD2. The CDR3 has 17 amino acids. V lost 0 bases, J lost 2 bases, and 8 bases stayed unmatched. CDR1 and CDR2 from the germline V gene are SGDLS and YYNGEE. The CDR3 protein is CASSVAPGGFTYNEQFF. The CDR3 DNA reads TGTGCCAGCAGCGTAGCCCCGGGGGGTTTTACCTACAATGAGCAGTTCTTC.

This chain links TRBV21-1 with TRBJ1-1; TRBD1 is the table's D call, not checked against the DNA. TRBV21-1 is given as a pseudogene. There are 11 residues in the CDR3. Here the CDR3 reads CARYRGVGAFF. The CDR3 nucleotides are TGTGCCAGGTACAGGGGGGTCGGAGCTTTCTTT.

V is TRBV19 and J is TRBJ2-1; D is undetermined. CDR1 is LNHDA and CDR2 is SQIVND in the germline V gene (reference sequence). The V end was cut by 0 bases, the J end by 7 bases, with 13 bases between. The CDR3 covers 15 residues. CDR3 protein: CASSIDLPGMNEQFF. The DNA for the CDR3 is TGTGCCAGTAGTATAGATCTTCCCGGTATGAATGAGCAGTTCTTC.

The gene calls are TRBV5-1 and TRBJ2-5; 10 positions match TRBD1. The CDR3 length is 16 residues. V shed 2 bases, J shed 7 bases, and the junction held 11 bases outside the gene matches. Per germline, CDR1 SGHRS and CDR2 YFSETQ. The CDR3 DNA reads TGCGCCAGCAGCTTTGCCCGACAGGGGGCGGGGGGGACCCAGTACTTC. Translating it yields CASSFARQGAGGTQYF.

This clone was observed a handful of times. The J gene is TRBJ2-7, the V gene TRBV6-4; 10 nucleotides match TRBD2. V shed 6 bases and J 4 bases; nucleotides not matched to a gene: 18. CDR3 length: 18 residues. Germline lookup yields CDR1 MRHNA and CDR2 SNTAGT. CDR3 sequence reads: CASSTTPRLAGAGYEQYF. In DNA form, the CDR3 reads TGTGCCAGCAGCACCACCCCCAGGCTAGCGGGGGCCGGGTACGAGCAGTACTTC.

V is TRBV18 and J is TRBJ1-1; possible D gene TRBD1, 5 bases. CDR3 size: 14 residues. Germline-derived CDR1 and CDR2 are KGHSH and LQKENI. V lost 6 bases to trimming and J lost 2 bases, with 13 bases between them. CDR3 loop: CASSRGRTNTEAFF. CDR3 sequence (DNA): TGTGCCAGCTCCCGCGGACGGACAAACACTGAAGCTTTCTTT.

About this clone: Germline and junction disagree at one end, which may indicate a read error. V is TRBV7-9 and J is TRBJ2-7; 7 bases line up with TRBD2. This CDR3 spans 15 amino acids. Germline V lookup: CDR1 SEHNR, CDR2 FQNEAQ (reference sequence). The CDR3 is CSSSPYQRGNYEQYF. CDR3 coding DNA: TGTTCCAGCAGCCCCTATCAGCGGGGAAACTACGAGCAGTACTTC.

The genes are TRBV7-8 and TRBJ2-3; 7 bases fit TRBD1. The CDR3 spans 15 residues. The V segment lost 5 bases and the J segment 0 bases; nucleotides outside the gene matches: 5. Germline V gives CDR1 SGHVS, CDR2 FQNEAQ. CDR3: CASSLGTASTDTQYF. The CDR3 bases are TGTGCCAGCAGCCTCGGGACAGCTAGCACAGATACGCAGTATTTT.

This clone has only one observation. The rearrangement uses TRBV5-1 and TRBJ2-5; TRBD2 aligns across 16 bases. The junction had 4 bases not matched to a gene; V was cut back by 0 bases and J by 2 bases. This CDR3 has 18 amino acids. Germline-derived CDR1 and CDR2 are SGHRS and YFSETQ. CDR3 sequence: CASSLGGLAGGPQETQYF. The CDR3 nucleotides are TGCGCCAGCAGCTTGGGGGGACTAGCGGGAGGGCCTCAAGAGACCCAGTACTTC. The whole variable domain, filled in from reference TRBV5-1 and TRBJ2-5, reads KAGVTQTPRYLIKTRGQQVTLSCSPISGHRSVSWYQQTPGQGLQFLFEYFSETQRNKGNFPGRFSGRQFSNSRSEMNVSTLELGDSALYLCASSLGGLAGGPQETQYFGPGTRLLVL.

Regarding this clone: One end of the junction varies from germline; a read error may be responsible. The V gene is TRBV13, the J gene TRBJ2-1; TRBD2 is a possible D gene (5 bases). CDR3 size: 15 residues. CDR1 and CDR2 (germline): PRHDT, FYEKMQ (reference sequence). The DNA for the CDR3 is TGTGCCAGCAGGTCGATGGGAGACTCCCACAATGAGCAGTTCTTC. Its protein product is CASRSMGDSHNEQFF.

CDR3 sequence: CASSSLTGRGRVEQYF. The CDR3 bases are TGTGCCAGTAGTAGCCTGACAGGGCGGGGAAGAGTGGAGCAGTACTTC. The V and J genes are TRBV19 and TRBJ2-7; a weak D match, TRBD1 (7 bases). The CDR3 covers 16 residues. V was shortened by 4 bases and J by 7 bases, with 23 bases between the two germline ends. The germline V gene encodes CDR1 LNHDA and CDR2 SQIVND (reference sequence).

This clone was detected only a few times. This chain connects TRBV11-3 to TRBJ2-1; D is perhaps TRBD2 (6 bases). Per the germline V gene, CDR1 is SGHNT and CDR2 is YENEEA. This CDR3 has 14 residues. V was pared by 4 bases and J by 9 bases, with 16 bases between. DNA for the CDR3: TGTGCCAGCAGCTCACCGACTAGACGTGCTGAGCAGTTCTTC. Translating it yields CASSSPTRRAEQFF.

The chain employs TRBV27 and TRBJ2-7; D is undetermined. Trimming removed 3 bases from V and 4 bases from J, with 13 bases in between. CDR3 length equals 14 residues. Germline V CDR1 and CDR2: MNHEY, SMNVEV (reference sequence). The CDR3 region has the DNA TGTGCCAGCAGTTTCTCCGTGGGCCCATACGAGCAGTACTTC. Residues: CASSFSVGPYEQYF.

The chain has TRBV7-8 and TRBJ2-4, with a possible D match to TRBD1 (5 bases). The length of the CDR3 is 15 residues. V gave up 3 bases and J gave up 8 bases, with 17 bases separating them. CDR1 SGHVS and CDR2 FQNEAQ come from the germline V gene. The CDR3 sequence is CASSFQDRLEHIQYF. CDR3 sequence (DNA): TGTGCCAGCAGCTTTCAAGACAGATTGGAACACATTCAGTACTTC.

This clone was seen just once. The gene calls are TRBV5-1 and TRBJ1-1; D unclear. CDR3 length equals 14 residues. V shed 0 bases and J shed 1 base, with 7 bases lying between them. Germline V lookup: CDR1 SGHRS, CDR2 YFSETQ. The CDR3 DNA sequence: TGCGCCAGCAGCTTGGGGCCCACGAACACTGAAGCTTTCTTT. It codes for CASSLGPTNTEAFF. Supplemented by reference TRBV5-1 and TRBJ1-1, the full variable domain reads KAGVTQTPRYLIKTRGQQVTLSCSPISGHRSVSWYQQTPGQGLQFLFEYFSETQRNKGNFPGRFSGRQFSNSRSEMNVSTLELGDSALYLCASSLGPTNTEAFFGQGTRLTVV.

The chain is built from TRBV5-1 and TRBJ1-2; 7 bases match TRBD1. V lost 0 bases to trimming and J lost 6 bases; unmatched junction nucleotides: 5. Germline V CDR1 and CDR2: SGHRS, YFSETQ. The CDR3 is 14 amino acids. CDR3 sequence (DNA): TGCGCCAGCAGCTTGGACAGGGGTACGGATGGCTACACCTTC. The encoded protein is CASSLDRGTDGYTF.